The rows below give T cell receptor beta chains drawn from one sample of a study of technical replicates of blood from several donors. The table came from immunoSEQ multiplex PCR; TCRdb's copy has only in-frame clones and leaves some out. Among more than 80,000 clones, nearly 97% were seen once, and the ten largest hold approximately 0.21%. Sequencing input: T cells isolated from PBMCs. These receptors were taken from a human donor in good health. Each CDR3 is given with its conserved first and last residue. Each record gives: V gene, J gene, D gene, clone size, CDR3 protein, CDR3 DNA. D genes are given only for firm matches. Size tells how often a clone was seen (once, few, many) or the class of an expanded clone, and some rows leave it out.

TRBV14	TRBJ1-1	NA	NA	CASSLLYRSEAFF	TGTGCCAGCAGCTTATTATACAGGAGTGAAGCTTTCTTT
TRBV6-5	TRBJ2-3	NA	NA	CASSYRVAKNTDTQYF	TGTGCCAGCAGTTATCGGGTAGCGAAAAACACAGATACGCAGTATTTT
TRBV21-1	TRBJ2-1	NA	NA	CASSKGPWHPTYNEQFF	TGTGCCAGCAGCAAAGGTCCCTGGCACCCGACCTACAATGAGCAGTTCTTC
TRBV28	TRBJ1-2	NA	NA	CASSPLGFGGGYTF	TGTGCCAGCAGTCCCCTTGGGTTTGGAGGCGGCTACACCTTC
TRBV7-9	TRBJ1-2	NA	NA	CASSFTGDRSYTF	TGTGCCAGCAGCTTCACGGGGGATCGTAGCTACACCTTC
TRBV6-1	TRBJ1-2	NA	once	CASSEYLGQYGYTF	TGTGCCAGCAGTGAGTACCTAGGACAGTATGGCTACACCTTC
TRBV30	TRBJ1-3	NA	NA	CAWSYTASGNTIYF	TGTGCCTGGAGTTATACAGCTTCTGGAAACACCATATATTTT
TRBV4-1	TRBJ2-2	TRBD1	NA	CASSHKLADRVTGELFF	TGCGCCAGCAGCCATAAACTGGCGGACAGGGTCACCGGGGAGCTGTTTTTT
TRBV18	TRBJ1-6	NA	NA	CASSPNSGQNSPLHF	TGTGCCAGCTCACCAAACTCAGGGCAAAATTCACCCCTCCACTTT
TRBV6-4	TRBJ2-7	TRBD1	NA	CASSDPRTGVEQYF	TGTGCCAGCAGTGACCCCCGGACAGGGGTCGAGCAGTACTTC
TRBV27	TRBJ2-2	TRBD1	NA	CASRPPTGTGGTGELFF	TGTGCCAGCAGGCCCCCGACCGGGACAGGGGGCACCGGGGAGCTGTTTTTT
TRBV7-2	TRBJ1-2	TRBD1	NA	CASSFDRDDGYTF	TGTGCCAGCAGCTTCGACAGGGACGATGGCTACACCTTC
TRBV13	TRBJ2-1	NA	NA	CASSFSSYGGNEQFF	TGTGCCAGCAGCTTCAGCTCCTACGGGGGCAATGAGCAGTTCTTC
TRBV7-9	TRBJ2-5	NA	NA	CASSSIDSAVLTQYF	TGTGCCAGCAGCTCAATCGACAGTGCCGTGTTGACCCAGTACTTC
TRBV7-2	TRBJ2-1	NA	once	CASSLGAAYNEQFF	TGTGCCAGCAGCTTAGGAGCGGCCTACAATGAGCAGTTCTTC
TRBV19	TRBJ2-3	NA	NA	CASSIVPSGNTQYF	TGTGCCAGTAGTATAGTGCCCTCCGGTAATACGCAGTATTTT
TRBV6-1	TRBJ2-5	NA	NA	CASSAQTIQETQYF	TGTGCCAGCAGTGCACAGACAATACAAGAGACCCAGTACTTC
TRBV28	TRBJ2-7	TRBD2	NA	CASRLSGRSGVYEQYF	TGTGCCAGCCGTTTGAGCGGGAGATCAGGGGTCTACGAGCAGTACTTC
TRBV2	TRBJ2-1	NA	NA	CASPLGNEQFF	TGTGCCAGCCCCCTAGGAAATGAGCAGTTCTTC
TRBV5-1	TRBJ1-4	TRBD1	NA	CASSVTGGLEKLFF	TGCGCCAGCTCAGTGACAGGGGGACTTGAAAAACTGTTTTTT
TRBV5-4	TRBJ2-1	TRBD2	NA	CASSLVGLAGPQGQFF	TGTGCCAGCAGCTTGGTAGGACTAGCGGGCCCACAGGGGCAGTTCTTC
TRBV5-4	TRBJ2-3	TRBD2	once	CASSLSGTIPTDTQYF	TGTGCCAGCAGCTTGTCCGGGACTATCCCCACAGATACGCAGTATTTT
TRBV9	TRBJ2-6	NA	NA	CASSVQGAGANVLTF	TGTGCCAGCAGCGTTCAGGGTGCTGGGGCCAACGTCCTGACTTTC
TRBV5-1	TRBJ2-1	NA	NA	CASSADYASYNEQFF	TGCGCCAGCAGCGCGGACTATGCCAGCTACAATGAGCAGTTCTTC
TRBV11-3	TRBJ1-2	TRBD1	NA	CASSPRQGVYGYTF	TGTGCCAGCAGCCCGAGACAGGGAGTCTATGGCTACACCTTC
TRBV7-9	TRBJ2-1	TRBD2	NA	CASSLRAGGADNEQFF	TGTGCCAGCAGCTTAAGGGCGGGGGGAGCAGACAATGAGCAGTTCTTC
TRBV28	TRBJ2-7	TRBD2	NA	CASSFNGLAGESSYEQYF	TGTGCCAGCAGTTTTAATGGACTAGCGGGAGAGTCGTCCTACGAGCAGTACTTC
TRBV30	TRBJ2-3	NA	once	CAWRSDTQYF	TGTGCCTGGAGGTCGGATACGCAGTATTTT
TRBV30	TRBJ2-5	TRBD2	NA	CAWTSGGSETQYF	TGTGCCTGGACTAGCGGGGGGTCAGAGACCCAGTACTTC
TRBV9	TRBJ2-3	NA	NA	CASSRSGSTDTQYF	TGTGCCAGCAGCCGGAGCGGAAGCACAGATACGCAGTATTTT
TRBV7-9	TRBJ2-7	NA	NA	CASSLGGGSYEQYF	TGTGCCAGCAGCTTAGGGGGCGGCTCCTACGAGCAGTACTTC
TRBV28	TRBJ2-7	TRBD2	NA	CASSPIGLADLSYEQYF	TGTGCCAGCAGCCCCATAGGACTAGCGGATCTTTCCTACGAGCAGTACTTC
TRBV5-1	TRBJ2-7	NA	NA	CASSLVAGAISYEQYF	TGCGCCAGCAGCTTGGTCGCGGGGGCCATCTCCTACGAGCAGTACTTC
TRBV7-6	TRBJ2-1	NA	NA	CASSLARVNEQFF	TGTGCCAGCAGCTTAGCCAGGGTCAATGAGCAGTTCTTC
TRBV9	TRBJ1-1	NA	NA	CASSVQGNRGEAFF	TGTGCCAGCAGCGTCCAGGGGAACAGAGGTGAAGCTTTCTTT
TRBV11-2	TRBJ2-1	NA	NA	CASSLIGTEYNEQFF	TGTGCCAGCAGCCTAATCGGGACTGAGTACAATGAGCAGTTCTTC
TRBV30	TRBJ2-7	TRBD1	NA	CAWSRDRYEQYF	TGTGCCTGGAGTCGGGACAGGTACGAGCAGTACTTC
TRBV27	TRBJ2-7	TRBD1	NA	CASSPLDRRSSYEQYF	TGTGCCAGCAGTCCCCTGGACAGGAGGAGCTCCTACGAGCAGTACTTC
TRBV4-1	TRBJ2-7	NA	NA	CASSQVQRASYEQYF	TGCGCCAGCAGCCAAGTTCAGAGGGCAAGCTACGAGCAGTACTTC
TRBV4-2	TRBJ2-2	TRBD2	NA	CASSSPGTSGRNGELFF	TGTGCCAGCAGTTCGCCCGGGACTAGCGGGAGGAACGGGGAGCTGTTTTTT
TRBV11-3	TRBJ2-2	TRBD2	NA	CASSFESRGAGELFF	TGTGCCAGCAGCTTTGAGTCGCGGGGGGCCGGGGAGCTGTTTTTT
TRBV6-1	TRBJ2-3	TRBD2	once	CASSVRGLAGGYTDTQYF	TGTGCCAGCAGTGTTCGGGGACTAGCGGGGGGTTACACAGATACGCAGTATTTT
TRBV6-5	TRBJ2-7	NA	NA	CASLRTSGSYEQYF	TGTGCCAGCCTTAGGACATCCGGCTCCTACGAGCAGTACTTC